This TCR beta chain was observed in a study of blood T cell repertoires in COVID-19. The overall study: PBMCs, B-cell-depleted T cells, or T cells were the source of the cDNA or gDNA that made up the material.

Those who participated ranged in age from roughly 18 to 90 years and resided in around 22 US areas. The CDR3 runs to 13 residues. The germline CDR1 and CDR2 sequences are LNHDA and SQIVND (reference sequence). V gave up 3 bases and J gave up 6 bases, with 11 bases separating them. Some clones are missing from TCRdb's copy, which holds only in-frame ones; the method was immunoSEQ multiplex PCR. The top ten hold 6.5% to 9.5% of the sample, which has 200,000 or so clones, approximately 83% seen once. Sequences were obtained from PBMCs or T cells enriched from blood (not recorded which). The chain uses TRBV19 and TRBJ1-1, with D possibly matching TRBD1 (5 bases). This clonotype was obtained from a man aged 40-49 years who had recovered from COVID-19. For the CDR3, the DNA is TGTGCCAGTAGTATGGCAGGGCGAGCTGAAGCTTTCTTT. Its translation is CASSMAGRAEAFF.